This T cell receptor (beta chain) was recovered during a study of regulatory T cells in long-lasting Graves disease (dated by TCRdb to the early 2020s). As for the study more broadly: Persistent Graves' disease meant more than 5 years of antithyroid drug treatment with TSH receptor autoantibodies that stayed positive. This study used TCR sequencing and RNA sequencing of peripheral blood to compare persistent Graves' disease patients against newly diagnosed Graves' disease patients. The study took place in China and was registered as a clinical trial. A total of about 33 samples underwent TCR sequencing, from around 13 patients with persistent Graves' disease and approximately 20 patients with newly diagnosed Graves' disease. Persistent Graves' disease patients in the clinical cohort had taken antithyroid drugs for about 9.7 years on average. Study-wide conclusions, independent of this receptor: Persistent disease showed preferential use of TRBV28, TRBJ1-2 and TRBJ2-5, whereas newly diagnosed disease favored TRBV20-1 and TRBJ2-1. As a limitation, the authors acknowledged that the small sample size may reduce accuracy. Because the primary lesion, thyroid tissue, could not be accessed, the study looked at peripheral blood alone. Compared with newly diagnosed patients, persistent Graves' disease patients had lower TCR Shannon entropy and fewer highly expanded clones, which suggests clonal expansion. More public clonotypes were shared among persistent patients (2,741) than among newly diagnosed patients (approximately 1,000). Sequencing and analysis were limited to the TCR beta chain.

This clonotype showed up just a few times. Its antigen is not yet known. Base-call qualities are not available, and no considerably larger clone is one nucleotide away. Receptor amplification or capture employed multiplex PCR. Sequencing relied on an Illumina HiSeq 4000. iRepertoire HTBI primers and Arm-PCR amplification of CDR3 regions were used to construct TCR beta libraries. Gel purification was performed on PCR products prior to sequencing. In the original analysis: Across samples, roughly 60 TRBV and 13 to 15 TRBJ segments were identified and used for gene usage analysis of CDR3 amino acid clonotypes. COPE and FqMerger were used to merge filtered high-quality paired reads into contigs. BLAST was used to align contigs to IMGT TRBV, TRBD and TRBJ reference genes, and CDR3 was defined according to IMGT. Any clonotype with a frequency above 0.1% was counted as a highly expanded clone. Repertoire diversity was measured by Shannon entropy, and V-J evenness by the Gini coefficient. Clonotypes shared by more than one individual were considered public. TCRdb itself trimmed the public reads at Q25 with fastp, ran MiXCR and retained productive beta chains. Each record represents a unique CDR3 protein, reported with the most common genes and DNA among its rows. The V and J calls come from TCRdb's annotation, not from the publication. The table for this sample lists around 430,000 distinct CDR3 sequences; about 22% of them were counted only once. The ten top clones hold 13% of the sample.

The sample's time point label, in plain terms: persistent/refractory GD, antithyroid drugs over 5 years with positive TRAb. For both TCR sequencing and RNA sequencing, RNA was extracted from PBMCs in TRIzol. The diagnosis of Graves' disease was made according to American Thyroid Association guidelines. Patients for the study were recruited at an endocrinology department in Xi'an, China. Each patient gave approximately 9 milliliters of peripheral blood, collected in an EDTA anticoagulant tube. PBMCs were isolated by Ficoll Paque Plus density gradient separation without further T cell sorting. RNA quality was checked with an Agilent 2100 Bioanalyzer and agarose gel, and concentration with a NanoDrop 2000. Sequences SGHTA (CDR1) and FQGNSA (CDR2) are obtained from the germline V gene. The CDR3 runs 13 residues from the cysteine to the phenylalanine. The DNA shown is the 39-base CDR3, in frame from base 1. V was cut back by 3 bases and J by 6 bases, leaving a gap of 9 bases between them.

This receptor chain uses TRBV7-2 and TRBJ1-5; no D gene is confidently identified. The sequence derives from a female donor with Graves disease. The sample here was peripheral blood mononuclear cells (PBMCs), taken when the disease was refractory, from a patient treated with antithyroid drugs. The nucleotide sequence is TGTGCCAGCAGCTTCGCAAGCTCTCAGCCCCAGCATTTT. It translates to CASSFASSQPQHF. Where the CDR3 stops, the reference TRBV7-2 and TRBJ1-5 genes take over; the full variable domain is GAGVSQSPSNKVTEKGKDVELRCDPISGHTALYWYRQSLGQGLEFLIYFQGNSAPDKSGLPSDRFSAERTGGSVSTLTIQRTQQEDSAVYLCASSFASSQPQHFGDGTRLSIL.